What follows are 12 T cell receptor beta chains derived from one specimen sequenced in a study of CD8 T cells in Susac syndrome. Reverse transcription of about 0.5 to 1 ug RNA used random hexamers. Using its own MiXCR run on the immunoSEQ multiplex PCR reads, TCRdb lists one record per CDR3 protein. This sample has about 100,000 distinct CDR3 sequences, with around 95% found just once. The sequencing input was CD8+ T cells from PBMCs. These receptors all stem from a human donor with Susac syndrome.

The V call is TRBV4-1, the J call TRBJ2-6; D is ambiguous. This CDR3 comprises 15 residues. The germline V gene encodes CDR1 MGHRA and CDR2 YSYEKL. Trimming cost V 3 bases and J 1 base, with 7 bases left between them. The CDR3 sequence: CASSHSESGANVLTF. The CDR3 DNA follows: TGCGCCAGCAGCCACTCGGAATCTGGGGCCAACGTCCTGACTTTC.

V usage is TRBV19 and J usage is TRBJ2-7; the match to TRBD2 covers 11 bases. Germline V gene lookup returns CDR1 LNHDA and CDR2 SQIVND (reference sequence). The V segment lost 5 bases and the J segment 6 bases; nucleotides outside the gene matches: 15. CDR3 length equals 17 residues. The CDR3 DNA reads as TGTGCCAGTAGTTATTCGCCTCGTACTAGCGGGAGTGGCGAGCAGTACTTC. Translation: CASSYSPRTSGSGEQYF. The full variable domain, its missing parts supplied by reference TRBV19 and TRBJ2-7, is DGGITQSPKYLFRKEGQNVTLSCEQNLNHDAMYWYRQDPGQGLRLIYYSQIVNDFQKGDIAEGYSVSREKKESFPLTVTSAQKNPTAFYLCASSYSPRTSGSGEQYFGPGTRLTVT.

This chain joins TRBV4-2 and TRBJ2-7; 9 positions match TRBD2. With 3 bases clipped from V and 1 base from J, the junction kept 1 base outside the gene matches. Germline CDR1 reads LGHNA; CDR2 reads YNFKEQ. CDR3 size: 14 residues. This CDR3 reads CASSHTSGSYEQYF. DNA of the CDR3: TGTGCCAGCAGCCACACTAGCGGGTCCTACGAGCAGTACTTC.

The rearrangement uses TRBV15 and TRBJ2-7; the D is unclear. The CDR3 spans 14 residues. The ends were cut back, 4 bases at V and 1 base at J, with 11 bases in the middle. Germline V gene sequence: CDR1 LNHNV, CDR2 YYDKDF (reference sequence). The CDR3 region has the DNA TGTGCCACCAGCACCGTCGGACGGTCCTACGAGCAGTACTTC. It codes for CATSTVGRSYEQYF.

DNA of the CDR3: TGTGCCAGCAGCCAAGGTGACGGACTGACGCAGTATTTT. It yields the protein CASSQGDGLTQYF. The rearrangement joins TRBV14 to TRBJ2-3; tentative D call: TRBD2 (5 bases). Trimming took off 1 base at V and 9 bases at J, with 11 bases between the two ends. From germline, CDR1 is SGHDN and CDR2 FVKESK. The CDR3 is 13 residues long.

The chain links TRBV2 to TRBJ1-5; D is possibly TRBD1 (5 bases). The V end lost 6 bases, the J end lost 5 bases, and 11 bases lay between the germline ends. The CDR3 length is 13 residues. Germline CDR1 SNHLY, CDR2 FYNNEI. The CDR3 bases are TGTGCCAGCAGGGGGACGGACGATCAGCCCCAGCATTTT. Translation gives CASRGTDDQPQHF.

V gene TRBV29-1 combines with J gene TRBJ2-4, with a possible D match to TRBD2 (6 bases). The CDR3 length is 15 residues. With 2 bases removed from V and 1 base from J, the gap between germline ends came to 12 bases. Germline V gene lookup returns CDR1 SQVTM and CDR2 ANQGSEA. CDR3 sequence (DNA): TGCAGCGTTGAAATAGGTGGGAGGGCCAAAAACATTCAGTACTTC. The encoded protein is CSVEIGGRAKNIQYF.

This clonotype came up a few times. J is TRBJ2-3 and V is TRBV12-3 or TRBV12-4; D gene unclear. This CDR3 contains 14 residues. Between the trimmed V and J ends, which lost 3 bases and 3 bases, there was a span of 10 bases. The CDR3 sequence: CASSLEYWTDTQYF. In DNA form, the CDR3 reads TGTGCCAGCAGTTTGGAGTATTGGACAGATACGCAGTATTTT.

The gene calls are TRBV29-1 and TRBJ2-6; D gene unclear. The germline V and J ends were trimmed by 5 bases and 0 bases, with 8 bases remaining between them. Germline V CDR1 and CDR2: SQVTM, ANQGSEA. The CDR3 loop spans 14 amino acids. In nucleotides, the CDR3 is TGCAGCGTTTATCCGGGCTCTGGGGCCAACGTCCTGACTTTC. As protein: CSVYPGSGANVLTF.

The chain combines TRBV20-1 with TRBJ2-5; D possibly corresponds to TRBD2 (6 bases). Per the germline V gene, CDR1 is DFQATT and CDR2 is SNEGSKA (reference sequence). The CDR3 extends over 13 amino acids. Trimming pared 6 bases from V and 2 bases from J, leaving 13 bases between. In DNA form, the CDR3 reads TGCAGTGCACAGGACTACAGACAAGAGACCCAGTACTTC. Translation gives CSAQDYRQETQYF.

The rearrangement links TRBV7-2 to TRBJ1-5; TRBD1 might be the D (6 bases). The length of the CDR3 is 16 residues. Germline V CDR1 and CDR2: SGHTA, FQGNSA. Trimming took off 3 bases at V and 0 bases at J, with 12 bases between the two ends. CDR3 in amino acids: CASSFMDSYSNQPQHF. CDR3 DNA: TGTGCCAGCAGCTTCATGGACAGTTATAGCAATCAGCCCCAGCATTTT.

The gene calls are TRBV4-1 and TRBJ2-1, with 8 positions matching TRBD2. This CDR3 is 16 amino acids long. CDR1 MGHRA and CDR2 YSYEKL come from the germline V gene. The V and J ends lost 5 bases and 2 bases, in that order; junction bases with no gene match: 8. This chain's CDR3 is CASSSQAGVPYNEQFF. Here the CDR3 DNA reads TGCGCCAGCAGCTCACAAGCGGGGGTCCCCTACAATGAGCAGTTCTTC.